Listed below are T cell receptor beta chains from one sample, sequenced in a study of blood T cell repertoires in COVID-19. Using immunoSEQ multiplex PCR, the repertoire was profiled, and TCRdb retains in-frame clones only, with some absent. This sample yields about 130,000 clones, of which about 90% are seen a single time; approximately 20% belongs to the top ten. The sequencing sample was made of peripheral blood. All receptors derive from a woman aged 45-60 years who had recovered from COVID-19. The CDR3 runs from the conserved cysteine through the conserved F or W. D genes are given only for firm matches. Where a row states a size, it is once, few, many or the class of an expanded clone; other rows omit it.

D: TRBD1
V: TRBV4-3
size: many
J: TRBJ2-7
DNA: TGCGCCAGCAGCCAAGGGTGGGACAGGGTTACCTACGAGCAGTACTTC
CDR3: CASSQGWDRVTYEQYF

D: TRBD2
V: TRBV7-8
size: -
J: TRBJ2-1
DNA: TGTGCCAGCAAACCAGCGGGGGGTCGAAAGCAGTTCTTC
CDR3: CASKPAGGRKQFF

D: -
V: TRBV5-6
size: -
J: TRBJ1-2
DNA: TGTGCCAGCAGCTTGTATATAGGGAGATACTATGGCTACACCTTC
CDR3: CASSLYIGRYYGYTF

D: -
V: TRBV29-1
size: -
J: TRBJ1-2
DNA: TGCAGCGACCAAAGCAGGGATCGGTATGGCTACACCTTC
CDR3: CSDQSRDRYGYTF

D: TRBD1
V: TRBV7-8
size: -
J: TRBJ1-5
DNA: TGTGCCAGCAGCCGGGGACAGGGCAATCAGCCCCAGCATTTT
CDR3: CASSRGQGNQPQHF

D: -
V: TRBV30
size: -
J: TRBJ1-5
DNA: TGTGCCTGGTCAGGGTATAGCAATCAGCCCCAGCATTTT
CDR3: CAWSGYSNQPQHF

D: TRBD1
V: TRBV18
size: -
J: TRBJ2-7
DNA: TGTGCCAGCTCACCACTTCCACAGGGGTCGGCCTACGAGCAGTACTTC
CDR3: CASSPLPQGSAYEQYF

D: TRBD1
V: TRBV4-1
size: -
J: TRBJ1-2
DNA: TGCGCCAGCAGCCAAGGACAGGGGGGGAGTGGCTACACCTTC
CDR3: CASSQGQGGSGYTF

D: TRBD2
V: TRBV11-3
size: -
J: TRBJ2-7
DNA: TGTGCCAGTCAAATTAGCGGGAGCTCCTACGAGCAGTACTTC
CDR3: CASQISGSSYEQYF

D: -
V: TRBV18
size: -
J: TRBJ2-7
DNA: TGTGCCAGCTCACCGCGCCGGGACAACTCCTACGAGCAGTACTTC
CDR3: CASSPRRDNSYEQYF

D: TRBD1
V: TRBV29-1
size: -
J: TRBJ1-2
DNA: TGTAGCGTCGACTCACAGGGGTGGGATGGCTACACCTTC
CDR3: CSVDSQGWDGYTF

D: -
V: TRBV6-2/TRBV6-3
size: -
J: TRBJ1-5
DNA: TGTGCCAGCAGTTATCGCGGGGGCCGACAGCCCCAGCATTTT
CDR3: CASSYRGGRQPQHF

D: TRBD1
V: TRBV6-5
size: once
J: TRBJ2-7
DNA: TGTGCCAGCAGGGGCCCCGGGACAGGAAGGTACGAGCAGTACTTC
CDR3: CASRGPGTGRYEQYF

D: TRBD1
V: TRBV6-5
size: -
J: TRBJ1-2
DNA: TGTGCCAGCAGTCTACAGGGGGAATATTTGATGGGCTACACCTTC
CDR3: CASSLQGEYLMGYTF

D: -
V: TRBV7-9
size: -
J: TRBJ2-1
DNA: TGTGCCAGCAGCTTTACAGGAGTGCCGGCCTACAATGAGCAGTTCTTC
CDR3: CASSFTGVPAYNEQFF

D: TRBD1
V: TRBV4-1
size: -
J: TRBJ1-5
DNA: TGCGCCAGCAGCCAAGACACAGGGGTTCAGCCCCAGCATTTT
CDR3: CASSQDTGVQPQHF

D: -
V: TRBV14
size: once
J: TRBJ2-7
DNA: TGTGCCAGCAGCCTGACGGGGAAAAGGTACGAGCAGTACTTC
CDR3: CASSLTGKRYEQYF

D: TRBD1
V: TRBV11-2
size: -
J: TRBJ1-2
DNA: TGTGCCAGCAGCTCCCGACGGGACAGGACGTTTTATGGCTACACCTTC
CDR3: CASSSRRDRTFYGYTF